The following is a TCR beta chain sequence with its context. The V and J ends lost 1 base and 0 bases, in that order; junction bases with no gene match: 2. Germline lookup yields CDR1 MNHEY and CDR2 SVGAGI. CDR3 size: 16 residues. Authors' processing steps: Researchers report that nucleated cell counts were estimated from reference gene primer amplification. Data came from immunoSEQ multiplex PCR; TCRdb stores just in-frame clones and leaves some out. V, J and clone size derive from that table, while D and trimming were established from the DNA sequence. The table lists 140,000 or so clones, over 85% of them singletons. The entry originates in a study of blood T cell repertoires in COVID-19. Study background: The analysed material was cDNA or gDNA that came from T cells, B-cell-depleted T cells, or PBMCs.

The origin of this receptor is a human donor in a cohort sampled during active COVID-19. This chain joins TRBV6-5 and TRBJ2-2; 7 nucleotides match TRBD1. The sample consisted of peripheral blood. The CDR3 bases are TGTGCCAGCAGTTACTTGACAGGGTCGAACACCGGGGAGCTGTTTTTT. Protein sequence: CASSYLTGSNTGELFF.